Listed below are T cell receptor beta chains from one sample, sequenced in a study of blood T cell repertoires in COVID-19. The data were produced by immunoSEQ multiplex PCR, yet TCRdb's version contains in-frame clones alone and is incomplete. This sample has under 200,000 clones, with 76% found just once. Sequenced input: peripheral blood. The receptors shown here come from a woman aged 80 or older with acute or convalescent COVID-19. CDR3s include the opening cysteine and the closing phenylalanine or tryptophan. A D gene is named only where the DNA matches it firmly. Size tells how often a clone was seen (once, few, many) or the class of an expanded clone, and some rows leave it out.

D gene	V gene	J gene	clone size	CDR3 DNA	CDR3 protein
-	TRBV3-1/TRBV3-2	TRBJ2-7	-	TGTGCCAGCAGCCAGGGACATTACTCCTACGAGCAGTACTTC	CASSQGHYSYEQYF
TRBD1	TRBV6-5	TRBJ2-5	-	TGTGCCAGCAGTTACTCAGACAGGGGGGGAGAGACCCAGTACTTC	CASSYSDRGGETQYF
TRBD1	TRBV6-1	TRBJ1-2	once	TGTGCCAGCAGTGACCAGACAGGGGGAAACTATGGCTACACCTTC	CASSDQTGGNYGYTF
-	TRBV28	TRBJ2-6	once	TGTGCCAGCAGTTGGACAACCGGGGCCAACGTCCTGACTTTC	CASSWTTGANVLTF
-	TRBV18	TRBJ2-3	-	TGTGCCAGTCAGGGTCCTAGCACAGATACGCAGTATTTT	CASQGPSTDTQYF
TRBD1	TRBV4-2	TRBJ1-4	-	TGTGCCAGCAGCCAAGCAGGGGGTCAGATTAATGAAAAACTGTTTTTT	CASSQAGGQINEKLFF
-	TRBV28	TRBJ2-1	few	TGTGCCAGCAGTTTCTTCAATGAGCAGTTCTTC	CASSFFNEQFF
TRBD2	TRBV6-9	TRBJ2-3	-	TGTGCCAGCGACACGCCCTTAGCGGGGGACACAGATACGCAGTATTTT	CASDTPLAGDTDTQYF
-	TRBV7-8	TRBJ1-2	-	TGTGCCAGCAGCTTAGGTTCGGGTAGCTATGGCTACACCTTC	CASSLGSGSYGYTF
-	TRBV27	TRBJ2-3	-	TGTGCCAGCAGTTTAAATGGAGGCACAGATACGCAGTATTTT	CASSLNGGTDTQYF
TRBD1	TRBV10-3	TRBJ1-1	few	TGTGCCATCAGTGGGGGACAGGGGCACACTGAAGCTTTCTTT	CAISGGQGHTEAFF
TRBD2	TRBV4-2	TRBJ2-1	-	TGTGCCAGCAGCCCTAGCGGGAGGGCCTCCTACAATGAGCAGTTCTTC	CASSPSGRASYNEQFF
TRBD1	TRBV19	TRBJ1-5	-	TGTGCCAGCCAAATCAGGGGGCCGGGTAATCAGCCCCAGCATTTT	CASQIRGPGNQPQHF
TRBD2	TRBV2	TRBJ2-1	-	TGTGCCAGCAGTGAAGCGTCAACTAGCGGGAGGGATGAGCAGTTCTTC	CASSEASTSGRDEQFF
TRBD2	TRBV6-5	TRBJ2-1	few	TGTGCCAGCAGCTGGACTAGCGGTTCCTACAATGAGCAGTTCTTC	CASSWTSGSYNEQFF
TRBD1	TRBV27	TRBJ1-2	-	TGTGCCAGCAGTGCGACAGGGAATAGCTATGGCTACACCTTC	CASSATGNSYGYTF
TRBD1	TRBV7-2	TRBJ1-4	once	TGTGCCAGCAGCCCTGACAGGGTGTCGGGTGAAAAACTGTTTTTT	CASSPDRVSGEKLFF
-	TRBV29-1	TRBJ2-4	-	TGCAGCGCCGAAGGGCAGGGGAAAAACATTCAGTACTTC	CSAEGQGKNIQYF
TRBD1	TRBV12-3/TRBV12-4	TRBJ1-2	-	TGTGCCAGCAGCTCACCAGGGGGAGGCTACACCTTC	CASSSPGGGYTF
-	TRBV5-5	TRBJ2-2	-	TGTGCCAGCAGCTTGGGAAGTAGGGGCGGGGAGCTGTTTTTT	CASSLGSRGGELFF
TRBD1	TRBV7-9	TRBJ1-2	few	TGTGCCAGCAGCTTAGAGACAGGGGTTGGGGTCTCCGGCTACACCTTC	CASSLETGVGVSGYTF
-	TRBV7-6	TRBJ2-5	once	TGTGCCAGCAGCTTGGGGGCCGAGACAGAGACCCAGTACTTC	CASSLGAETETQYF
TRBD1	TRBV5-1	TRBJ2-3	-	TGCGCCAGCAGCATGCCGGGACAGGGGGCCTCTAGCACAGATACGCAGTATTTT	CASSMPGQGASSTDTQYF
TRBD1	TRBV6-4	TRBJ2-2	-	TGTGCCAGCAGAAGGACAGGGGTGACCGGGGAGCTGTTTTTT	CASRRTGVTGELFF
-	TRBV18	TRBJ2-6	-	TGTGCCAGCTCACCACCTCCTCAGTCTGGGGCCAACGTCCTGACTTTC	CASSPPPQSGANVLTF
TRBD1	TRBV19	TRBJ2-5	few	TGTGCCAGTAGTATAGATTGGGGACAGGGACAAGAGACCCAGTACTTC	CASSIDWGQGQETQYF
TRBD1	TRBV2	TRBJ2-7	-	TGTGCCAGCAAGGGACAGGGCAACGAGCAGTACTTC	CASKGQGNEQYF
-	TRBV13	TRBJ2-7	-	TGTGCCAGCAGCTTAGCGGGACTCTCCTACGAGCAGTACTTC	CASSLAGLSYEQYF
-	TRBV5-8	TRBJ1-5	few	TGTGCCAGCAGCTGGGGGCTTATCAGGGTCGGTCAGCCCCAGCATTTT	CASSWGLIRVGQPQHF
TRBD1	TRBV7-2	TRBJ1-4	-	TGTGCCAGCAGCCCGGGACAGGCCAACGAAAAACTGTTTTTT	CASSPGQANEKLFF
-	TRBV3-1/TRBV3-2	TRBJ1-3	-	TGTGCCAGCAGCCAAGATTCAGGACAGAGTGGAAACACCATATATTTT	CASSQDSGQSGNTIYF
-	TRBV21-1	TRBJ1-1	-	TGTGCCAGCAGCAATAGGGATACGACAGGGTACGACACTGAAGCTTTCTTT	CASSNRDTTGYDTEAFF
TRBD1	TRBV5-1	TRBJ2-4	-	TGCGCCAGCAGCTTGGGACAGGGCGGAATTCAGTACTTC	CASSLGQGGIQYF
TRBD2	TRBV5-4	TRBJ2-2	few	TGTGCCAGCAGCTCTAGCGGGAGGGCCGTCGCCGGGGAGCTGTTTTTT	CASSSSGRAVAGELFF
TRBD2	TRBV7-8	TRBJ2-3	-	TGTGCCAGCAGCCTCCGTCGGGTGACTAGCGGGGTGGGGACAGATACGCAGTATTTT	CASSLRRVTSGVGTDTQYF
-	TRBV25-1	TRBJ1-6	-	TGTGCCAGCAGTAATCCCAACTCCTATAATTCACCCCTCCACTTT	CASSNPNSYNSPLHF
-	TRBV5-1	TRBJ1-1	-	TGCGCCAGCAGCTTGTTCTCCATGGGAGGCACTGAAGCTTTCTTT	CASSLFSMGGTEAFF
-	TRBV3-1/TRBV3-2	TRBJ2-7	-	TGTGCCAGCAGCCCCAACCTCCCTAGTCTCCTTGGGGAGCAGTACTTC	CASSPNLPSLLGEQYF
-	TRBV7-2	TRBJ1-6	once	TGTGCCAGCAGCTTCGGTTCACCCCTCCACTTT	CASSFGSPLHF
TRBD2	TRBV20-1	TRBJ2-2	-	TGCAGTGCTAGTCCCGGGACTAGCTACACCGGGGAGCTGTTTTTT	CSASPGTSYTGELFF
TRBD2	TRBV6-6	TRBJ2-7	-	TGTGCCAGCAGTTACTCGACTAGCGGGAGCTCCGAGCAGTACTTC	CASSYSTSGSSEQYF